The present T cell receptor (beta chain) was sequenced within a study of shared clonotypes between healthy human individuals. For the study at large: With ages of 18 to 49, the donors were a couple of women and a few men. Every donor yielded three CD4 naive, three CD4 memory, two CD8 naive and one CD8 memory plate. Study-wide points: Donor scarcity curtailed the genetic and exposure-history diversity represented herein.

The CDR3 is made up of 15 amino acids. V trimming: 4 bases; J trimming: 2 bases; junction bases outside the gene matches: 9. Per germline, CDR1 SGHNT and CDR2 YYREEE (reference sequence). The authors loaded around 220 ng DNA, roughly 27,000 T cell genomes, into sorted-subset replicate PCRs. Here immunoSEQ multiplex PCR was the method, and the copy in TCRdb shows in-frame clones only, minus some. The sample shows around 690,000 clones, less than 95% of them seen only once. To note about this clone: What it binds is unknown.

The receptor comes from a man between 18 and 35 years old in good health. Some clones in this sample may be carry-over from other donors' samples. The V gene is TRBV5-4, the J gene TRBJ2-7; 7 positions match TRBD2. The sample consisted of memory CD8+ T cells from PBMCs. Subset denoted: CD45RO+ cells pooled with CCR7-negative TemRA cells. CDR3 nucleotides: TGTGCCAGCAGCCCCGGGGAGGGTCTCCCCTACGAGCAGTACTTC. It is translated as CASSPGEGLPYEQYF.